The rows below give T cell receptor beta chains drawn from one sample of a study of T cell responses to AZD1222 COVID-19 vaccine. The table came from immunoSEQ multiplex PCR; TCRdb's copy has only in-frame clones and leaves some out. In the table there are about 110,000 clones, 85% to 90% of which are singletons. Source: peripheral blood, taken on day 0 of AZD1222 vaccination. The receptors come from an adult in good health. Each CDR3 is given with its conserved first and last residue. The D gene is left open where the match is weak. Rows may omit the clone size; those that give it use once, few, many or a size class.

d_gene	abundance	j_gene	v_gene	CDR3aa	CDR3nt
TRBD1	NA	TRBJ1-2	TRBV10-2	CASSQDRNYGYTF	TGCGCCAGCAGTCAGGACAGGAACTATGGCTACACCTTC
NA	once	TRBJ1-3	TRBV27	CVAMSSGNTIYF	TGTGTCGCCATGTCCTCTGGAAACACCATATATTTT
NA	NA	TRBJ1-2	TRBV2	CASSAELYGYTF	TGTGCCAGCAGCGCTGAGCTCTATGGCTACACCTTC
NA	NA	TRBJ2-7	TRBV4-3	CASSQGPGLGEQYF	TGCGCCAGCAGCCAGGGCCCAGGGTTAGGCGAGCAGTACTTC
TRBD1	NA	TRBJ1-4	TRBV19	CASSRMGTETGWSYEKLFF	TGTGCCAGTAGCCGCATGGGGACAGAGACAGGGTGGTCGTATGAAAAACTGTTTTTT
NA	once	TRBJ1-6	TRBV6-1	CASSDRTNSPLHF	TGTGCCAGCAGTGACAGGACCAATTCACCCCTCCACTTT
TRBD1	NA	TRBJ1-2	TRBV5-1	CASSLTGAGANYGYTF	TGCGCCAGCAGCTTAACAGGGGCCGGGGCTAACTATGGCTACACCTTC
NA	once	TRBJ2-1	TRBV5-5	CASSLDAVLLHEQFF	TGTGCCAGCAGCTTGGACGCCGTCCTATTACATGAGCAGTTCTTC
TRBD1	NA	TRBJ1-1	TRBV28	CASTRGQPDRGEAFF	TGTGCCAGCACACGGGGACAGCCCGACCGGGGTGAAGCTTTCTTT
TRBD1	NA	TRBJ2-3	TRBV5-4	CASSLGTGGAYTQYF	TGTGCCAGCAGCTTGGGGACAGGGGGCGCATATACGCAGTATTTT
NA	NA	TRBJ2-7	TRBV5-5	CASSWGDTRSGYEQYF	TGTGCCAGCAGCTGGGGGGACACCCGGTCCGGGTACGAGCAGTACTTC
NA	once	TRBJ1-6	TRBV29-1	CSVVNRDSASSYNSPLHF	TGCAGCGTTGTAAATCGAGACTCCGCAAGCTCCTATAATTCACCCCTCCACTTT
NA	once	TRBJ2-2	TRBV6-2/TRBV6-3	CASSGSNTGELFF	TGTGCCAGCAGTGGGTCTAACACCGGGGAGCTGTTTTTT
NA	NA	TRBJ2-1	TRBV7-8	CASSLEEWGNNEQFF	TGTGCCAGCAGCTTAGAAGAATGGGGGAACAATGAGCAGTTCTTC
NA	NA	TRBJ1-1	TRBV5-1	CASSSPGGTEAFF	TGCGCCAGCAGCTCCCCCGGAGGGACTGAAGCTTTCTTT
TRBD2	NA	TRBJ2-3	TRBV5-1	CASSLVSSGGAPDTQYF	TGCGCCAGCAGCTTGGTTTCTAGCGGGGGGGCGCCAGATACGCAGTATTTT
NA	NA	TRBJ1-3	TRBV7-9	CASSLVTGRNTIYF	TGTGCCAGCAGCTTAGTTACGGGGAGGAACACCATATATTTT
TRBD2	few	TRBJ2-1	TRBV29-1	CSVRGVGGNEQFF	TGCAGCGTCCGGGGGGTTGGGGGGAATGAGCAGTTCTTC
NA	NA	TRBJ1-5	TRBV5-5	CASSPGTMGGRQPQHF	TGTGCCAGCAGCCCAGGGACCATGGGGGGTCGGCAGCCCCAGCATTTT
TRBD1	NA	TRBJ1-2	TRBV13	CASSPSPTGEGYGYTF	TGTGCCAGCAGCCCGAGCCCGACAGGGGAGGGTTATGGCTACACCTTC
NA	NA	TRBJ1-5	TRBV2	CASSDGRRNQPQHF	TGTGCCAGCAGTGATGGGAGGCGCAATCAGCCCCAGCATTTT
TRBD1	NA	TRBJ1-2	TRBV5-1	CASSSGTDFDNYGYTF	TGCGCCAGCAGCAGCGGGACAGACTTCGATAACTATGGCTACACCTTC
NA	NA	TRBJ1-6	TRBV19	CASSIGGGPAPLHF	TGTGCCAGTAGTATAGGTGGGGGTCCGGCACCCCTCCACTTT
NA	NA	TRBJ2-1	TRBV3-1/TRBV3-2	CASSQDAGSYNEQFF	TGTGCCAGCAGCCAAGACGCCGGCTCCTACAATGAGCAGTTCTTC
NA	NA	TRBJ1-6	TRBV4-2	CASSQGGSGLNSPLHF	TGTGCCAGCAGCCAAGGAGGGTCCGGCCTTAATTCACCCCTCCACTTT
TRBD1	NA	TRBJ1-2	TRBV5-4	CASSRDRGFGYTF	TGTGCCAGCAGTCGGGACAGGGGTTTTGGCTACACCTTC
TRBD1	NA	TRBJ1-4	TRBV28	CASSSPTGENEKLFF	TGTGCCAGCAGCTCCCCGACAGGGGAGAACGAAAAACTGTTTTTT
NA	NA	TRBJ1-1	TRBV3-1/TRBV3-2	CASSQVPGAMNTEAFF	TGTGCCAGCAGCCAAGTGCCGGGAGCGATGAACACTGAAGCTTTCTTT
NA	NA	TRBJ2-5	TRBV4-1	CASSQDLAASTQYF	TGCGCCAGCAGCCAAGATCTGGCAGCCTCAACCCAGTACTTC
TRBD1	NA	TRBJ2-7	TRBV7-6	CASSPGPGQTKYEQYF	TGTGCCAGCAGCCCAGGGCCGGGACAGACAAAGTACGAGCAGTACTTC
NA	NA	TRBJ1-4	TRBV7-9	CASGPTPGQKNEKLFF	TGTGCCAGCGGACCAACCCCCGGACAGAAGAACGAAAAACTGTTTTTT
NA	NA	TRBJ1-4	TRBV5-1	CASSLESKNEKLFF	TGCGCCAGCAGCTTGGAGAGCAAGAATGAAAAACTGTTTTTT
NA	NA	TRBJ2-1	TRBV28	CASSSTTDNEQFF	TGTGCCAGCAGTTCCACGACGGATAATGAGCAGTTCTTC
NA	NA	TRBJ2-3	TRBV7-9	CASSLAKPSADTQYF	TGTGCCAGCAGCTTAGCAAAGCCTTCGGCAGATACGCAGTATTTT
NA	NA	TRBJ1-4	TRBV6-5	CASRRQAINEKLFF	TGTGCCAGCAGACGACAAGCCATTAATGAAAAACTGTTTTTT
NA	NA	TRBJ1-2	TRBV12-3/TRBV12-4	CASSLITEGYTF	TGTGCCAGCAGTTTAATAACGGAGGGCTACACCTTC
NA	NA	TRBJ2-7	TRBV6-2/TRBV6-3	CASSSPRDSSYEQYF	TGTGCCAGCAGCTCCCCCCGGGACTCCTCCTACGAGCAGTACTTC
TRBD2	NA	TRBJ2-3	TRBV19	CASSISRPTSGGQDTQYF	TGTGCCAGTAGTATTTCGCGGCCGACTAGCGGGGGGCAAGATACGCAGTATTTT
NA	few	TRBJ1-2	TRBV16	CASSLPGGGQQNF	TGTGCCAGCAGCCTCCCGGGTGGGGGCCAACAAAACTTC
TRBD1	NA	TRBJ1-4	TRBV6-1	CASSGGTGGFGTNEKLFF	TGTGCCAGCAGTGGCGGGACAGGGGGCTTTGGCACTAATGAAAAACTGTTTTTT
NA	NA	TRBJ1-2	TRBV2	CASMESRDPPDGYTF	TGTGCCAGCATGGAAAGTCGGGACCCTCCCGATGGCTACACCTTC
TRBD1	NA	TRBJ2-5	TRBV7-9	CASSLGDRDQETQYF	TGTGCCAGCAGCTTAGGGGACAGGGACCAAGAGACCCAGTACTTC
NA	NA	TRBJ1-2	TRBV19	CASRTLGYGYTF	TGTGCCAGTCGGACCTTGGGCTATGGCTACACCTTC
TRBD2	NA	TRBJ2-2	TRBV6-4	CASSDPSGGSTGELFF	TGTGCCAGCAGTGATCCTAGCGGGGGATCCACCGGGGAGCTGTTTTTT
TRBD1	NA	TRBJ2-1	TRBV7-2	CASSHRDRGFEQFF	TGTGCCAGCAGCCACCGGGACAGGGGGTTTGAGCAGTTCTTC
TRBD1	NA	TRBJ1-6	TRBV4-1	CASSQEGGEGSSYNSPLHF	TGCGCCAGCAGCCAAGAAGGGGGCGAAGGGAGCTCCTATAATTCACCCCTCCACTTT
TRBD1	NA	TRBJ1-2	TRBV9	CASSFSRTGLKGYTF	TGTGCCAGCAGCTTCTCGAGGACAGGGCTAAAGGGCTACACCTTC
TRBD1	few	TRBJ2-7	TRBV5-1	CASSPDRVGSEQYF	TGCGCCAGCAGCCCGGACAGGGTCGGCTCCGAGCAGTACTTC
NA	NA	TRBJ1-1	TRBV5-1	CASKVQGNTEAFF	TGCGCCAGCAAGGTCCAGGGGAATACTGAAGCTTTCTTT
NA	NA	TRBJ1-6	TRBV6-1	CASSAGGVWGLESPLHF	TGTGCCAGCAGTGCGGGCGGGGTCTGGGGTTTAGAGTCACCCCTCCACTTT